The entry below gives a single T cell receptor (beta chain) sequence along with its context. Its antigen is unidentified. There are 14 residues in the CDR3. Germline values: CDR1 MNHEY, CDR2 SVGAGI. V dropped 8 bases and J dropped 6; count of bases not matched to a gene: 11. It was healthy bone marrow donors who served as donors. It was with 60 Vbeta and 13 Jbeta primers that the PCR ran. TCRdb's copy holds only in-frame clones and misses some; the assay was immunoSEQ multiplex PCR. The table has about 170,000 clones, 73% seen once. This sample is part of a study of cytomegalovirus exposure and HLA in healthy donors. Study-wide points: Some V segments, including TRBV6-2 and TRBV6-3, were excluded as indistinguishable. Most subjects had HLA-A and HLA-B alleles reportedly predicted accurately by TCR beta sequences.

This TCR was sampled from a woman between 18 and 29 years old in good health and CMV-seropositive. The specimen sequenced was PBMCs. The V call is TRBV6-5, the J call TRBJ1-2, with 8 bases that match TRBD1. Written as DNA, the CDR3 is TGTGCCAGCCGGCTCAGGGGGCATCGGGATGGCTACACCTTC. Translated, it gives CASRLRGHRDGYTF.